The rows below give T cell receptor beta chains drawn from one sample of a study of cytomegalovirus exposure and HLA in healthy donors. Measured with immunoSEQ multiplex PCR; TCRdb has only the in-frame clones, and not every one. The sample comprises roughly 120,000 clones, about 88% of which are singletons, and approximately 2.3% rests with the top ten. Sequenced input: PBMCs. These receptors were obtained from a woman aged 18-29 years in good health and CMV-seronegative. CDR3s include the opening cysteine and the closing phenylalanine or tryptophan. D genes are given only for firm matches. The size entry is marked missing in some rows and otherwise reads once, few, many or a size class.

d_call	clone_size	v_call	j_call	cdr3_nt	cdr3_aa
TRBD1	once	TRBV2	TRBJ2-1	TGTGCCAGCAGGGGACAGACCAACAATGAGCAGTTCTTC	CASRGQTNNEQFF
NA	NA	TRBV5-4	TRBJ2-7	TGTGCCAGCAGCTTTGGGCTAGCTTACGAGCAGTACTTC	CASSFGLAYEQYF
NA	NA	TRBV2	TRBJ1-4	TGTGCCAGCAGTGCTCAGGGAGGGATTAATGAAAAACTGTTTTTT	CASSAQGGINEKLFF
NA	NA	TRBV28	TRBJ1-1	TGTGCCAGCAGTTTAAGGGGTTGGATTAGTTCTGAAGCTTTCTTT	CASSLRGWISSEAFF
NA	NA	TRBV11-2	TRBJ2-7	TGTGCCAGCAGCTTAGGGGCCTCCTACGAGCAGTACTTC	CASSLGASYEQYF
NA	NA	TRBV7-2	TRBJ2-7	TGTGCCAGCAGCTTAGCGGGGGGTTGGGAGCAGTACTTC	CASSLAGGWEQYF
NA	NA	TRBV2	TRBJ1-5	TGTGCCAGCATGAGTGGGCACAATCAGCCCCAGCATTTT	CASMSGHNQPQHF
NA	NA	TRBV6-1	TRBJ1-1	TGTGCCAGCACAAGGGGGTTTTTTGAAGCTTTCTTT	CASTRGFFEAFF
NA	NA	TRBV1	TRBJ1-1	TGCACCAGCAGCCAAGCCCGAAAGTTCAGGGATGAAGCTTTCTTT	CTSSQARKFRDEAFF
TRBD2	NA	TRBV5-6	TRBJ2-1	TGTGCCAGCAGCTTGATAGCGGGCCATGAGCAGTTCTTC	CASSLIAGHEQFF
NA	once	TRBV2	TRBJ2-3	TGTGCCAGCATCGGGGACTTCACCACAGATACGCAGTATTTT	CASIGDFTTDTQYF
TRBD1	NA	TRBV5-4	TRBJ1-4	TGTGCCAGCAGTTTTAATACAGGGGGTGCTGAAAAACTGTTTTTT	CASSFNTGGAEKLFF
NA	NA	TRBV5-6	TRBJ1-1	TGTGCCAGCAGCTTGGCGATACAGGGTTTCGGCACTGAAGCTTTCTTT	CASSLAIQGFGTEAFF
TRBD2	NA	TRBV23-1	TRBJ2-3	TGCGCCAGCAGTCAATTACGGCGGGAGCTTTTGGATACGCAGTATTTT	CASSQLRRELLDTQYF
NA	once	TRBV18	TRBJ2-7	TGTGCCAGCTCAGAAGAGAGAACTGACGAGCAGTACTTC	CASSEERTDEQYF
NA	NA	TRBV6-1	TRBJ1-1	TGTGCCAGCAGTGAAAAGGGGGAAGCTTTCTTT	CASSEKGEAFF
TRBD2	NA	TRBV18	TRBJ2-3	TGTGCCAGCTCACCCATAAGCGGGGGCACAGATACGCAGTATTTT	CASSPISGGTDTQYF
NA	NA	TRBV4-3	TRBJ2-7	TGCGCCAGCAGCCAAGAGAGTAGCAACGGGGGCTACGAGCAGTACTTC	CASSQESSNGGYEQYF
NA	NA	TRBV30	TRBJ2-7	TGTGCCTGGAGTCCAGGGCTCCCCTACGAGCAGTACTTC	CAWSPGLPYEQYF
TRBD2	NA	TRBV5-4	TRBJ2-1	TGTGCCAGCAGCTTGGGGGATACTAGCGGCAATGAGCAGTTCTTC	CASSLGDTSGNEQFF
NA	once	TRBV19	TRBJ1-5	TGTGCCAGTACCCAGGACAGTCCATATAGCAATCAGCCCCAGCATTTT	CASTQDSPYSNQPQHF
NA	NA	TRBV13	TRBJ2-3	TGTGCCAGCAGCTCGACTAAAGACACGACTATCACAGATACGCAGTATTTT	CASSSTKDTTITDTQYF
TRBD1	NA	TRBV11-3	TRBJ1-6	TGTGCCAGCAGCTCGGGACAGTATAATTCACCCCTCCACTTT	CASSSGQYNSPLHF
TRBD1	NA	TRBV11-2	TRBJ1-4	TGTGCCAGCAGCTTCGGGGACAGGATAACCGCAACTAATGAAAAACTGTTTTTT	CASSFGDRITATNEKLFF
TRBD1	once	TRBV6-1	TRBJ2-1	TGTGCCAGCAGTGAATGGGGACAGGGTGTCGGTGATGAGCAGTTCTTC	CASSEWGQGVGDEQFF
NA	NA	TRBV11-2	TRBJ2-3	TGTGCCAGCACCTACACAGATACGCAGTATTTT	CASTYTDTQYF
NA	NA	TRBV4-3	TRBJ1-3	TGCGCCAGCAGCCAAGATGGTGGGGGGGCCCGGCGGTCTAACACCATATATTTT	CASSQDGGGARRSNTIYF
NA	NA	TRBV2	TRBJ2-5	TGTGCCAGCAGGAAGGAGTCCGGGGAAGAGACCCAGTACTTC	CASRKESGEETQYF
TRBD1	NA	TRBV11-2	TRBJ2-7	TGTGCCAGCAGCAAGTTGACAGGACAGGGCGAGCAGTACTTC	CASSKLTGQGEQYF
TRBD2	NA	TRBV28	TRBJ2-2	TGTGCCAGCGCGGGAGGGGTGAACACCGGGGAGCTGTTTTTT	CASAGGVNTGELFF
NA	once	TRBV5-1	TRBJ2-4	TGCGCCAGCAGCTTGGCAGGGATGGGTCCGGGGGAGAACATTCAGTACTTC	CASSLAGMGPGENIQYF
TRBD2	NA	TRBV30	TRBJ2-2	TGTGCCTGGAGCCGCTTGCCCTGGGCGGGGGGCGGGGAGCTGTTTTTT	CAWSRLPWAGGGELFF
TRBD1	NA	TRBV7-9	TRBJ1-1	TGTGCCAGCAGCTTTAGGCAGGGGGACACTGAAGCTTTCTTT	CASSFRQGDTEAFF
NA	NA	TRBV5-5	TRBJ1-4	TGTGCCAGCAGCGGACAGTTTAATGAAAAACTGTTTTTT	CASSGQFNEKLFF
TRBD1	NA	TRBV11-2	TRBJ1-2	TGTGCCAGCAGCTTAGACAAGGGGGCAGGCGGCTACACCTTC	CASSLDKGAGGYTF
TRBD1	NA	TRBV10-2	TRBJ1-5	TGCGCCAGCGATGACAGGGGCAATCAGCCCCAGCATTTT	CASDDRGNQPQHF
TRBD2	NA	TRBV18	TRBJ2-7	TGTGCCAGCTCCCGGACTAGCGGGATCGGGAGCTCCTACGAGCAGTACTTC	CASSRTSGIGSSYEQYF
NA	once	TRBV18	TRBJ2-2	TGTGCCAGCTCAGCCGACTCCGGGGAGCTGTTTTTT	CASSADSGELFF
TRBD2	NA	TRBV11-1	TRBJ2-3	TGTGCCAGCACCCGTCAGCGGGGGGCTAGCACAGATACGCAGTATTTT	CASTRQRGASTDTQYF
TRBD2	NA	TRBV27	TRBJ2-3	TGTGCCACCTACGAACTAGCGGGAGTGTCAGATACGCAGTATTTT	CATYELAGVSDTQYF
TRBD1	NA	TRBV10-3	TRBJ1-6	TGTGCCATCAGTGAGGGACAGGGCGGTAACTCACCCCTCCACTTT	CAISEGQGGNSPLHF
TRBD2	once	TRBV4-3	TRBJ2-2	TGCGCCAGCAGCCCCTGGACTAGCGCCACCGGGGAGCTGTTTTTT	CASSPWTSATGELFF
NA	NA	TRBV28	TRBJ1-5	TGTGCCAGCAGTTCAGGTCAGCCCCAGCATTTT	CASSSGQPQHF
NA	NA	TRBV19	TRBJ2-1	TGTGCCAGTATGAGTCCAATTTACAATGAGCAGTTCTTC	CASMSPIYNEQFF
TRBD2	NA	TRBV7-8	TRBJ2-1	TGTGCCAGCAAGCGGGGGGAACATTACAATGAGCAGTTCTTC	CASKRGEHYNEQFF
TRBD2	NA	TRBV6-1	TRBJ2-7	TGTGCCAGCAGTGAAGGGTCTAGCGGGGCCTCCGAGCAGTACTTC	CASSEGSSGASEQYF
TRBD1	NA	TRBV28	TRBJ1-2	TGTGCCAGCAGTTTATCGGGACAGGGGATGTATGGCTACACCTTC	CASSLSGQGMYGYTF
NA	NA	TRBV20-1	TRBJ1-2	TGCAGTGCTTCTGGCGGCTACACCTTC	CSASGGYTF
TRBD1	NA	TRBV28	TRBJ2-1	TGTGCCAGCAATGCCCCCGGGACAGATAACAATGAGCAGTTCTTC	CASNAPGTDNNEQFF
TRBD2	once	TRBV27	TRBJ2-3	TGTGCCAGCAGTTTATCCATAAGCGGGGTCGGGGATGAAGATACGCAGTATTTT	CASSLSISGVGDEDTQYF
NA	NA	TRBV5-6	TRBJ2-6	TGTGCCAGCAGCGCGCGCACTGGGGCCAACGTCCTGACTTTC	CASSARTGANVLTF
TRBD2	NA	TRBV18	TRBJ2-1	TGTGCCAGCTCACCACCACCGGGGGGGACGTCCTACAATGAGCAGTTCTTC	CASSPPPGGTSYNEQFF
NA	NA	TRBV28	TRBJ1-1	TGTGCCAGCATCAGGGGACAAGCTTTCTTT	CASIRGQAFF
NA	NA	TRBV6-6	TRBJ1-3	TGTGCCAGCAGTTATAGGACAGAGGGAAACACCATATATTTT	CASSYRTEGNTIYF
NA	NA	TRBV7-8	TRBJ2-5	TGTGCCAGCAGCTTACGTCGCGGCCGCCGGCGGGAGACCCAGTACTTC	CASSLRRGRRRETQYF
NA	NA	TRBV5-6	TRBJ2-7	TGTGCCAGCAGCTTAACAGGGTCCGAGCAGTACTTC	CASSLTGSEQYF
TRBD2	NA	TRBV18	TRBJ2-1	TGTGCCAGCTCACCACAAGGTCCGCGGGAGGGGTTCTTC	CASSPQGPREGFF
NA	NA	TRBV5-1	TRBJ2-3	TGCGCCAGCAGCTTAACTATGAGCACAGATACGCAGTATTTT	CASSLTMSTDTQYF
NA	NA	TRBV14	TRBJ2-7	TGTGCCAGCAGCGATAACAGAAACGGTGGCTACGAGCAGTACTTC	CASSDNRNGGYEQYF
NA	NA	TRBV28	TRBJ2-1	TGTGCCAGCAGTTTACTGGCAGGGGTTCATGAGCAGTTCTTC	CASSLLAGVHEQFF